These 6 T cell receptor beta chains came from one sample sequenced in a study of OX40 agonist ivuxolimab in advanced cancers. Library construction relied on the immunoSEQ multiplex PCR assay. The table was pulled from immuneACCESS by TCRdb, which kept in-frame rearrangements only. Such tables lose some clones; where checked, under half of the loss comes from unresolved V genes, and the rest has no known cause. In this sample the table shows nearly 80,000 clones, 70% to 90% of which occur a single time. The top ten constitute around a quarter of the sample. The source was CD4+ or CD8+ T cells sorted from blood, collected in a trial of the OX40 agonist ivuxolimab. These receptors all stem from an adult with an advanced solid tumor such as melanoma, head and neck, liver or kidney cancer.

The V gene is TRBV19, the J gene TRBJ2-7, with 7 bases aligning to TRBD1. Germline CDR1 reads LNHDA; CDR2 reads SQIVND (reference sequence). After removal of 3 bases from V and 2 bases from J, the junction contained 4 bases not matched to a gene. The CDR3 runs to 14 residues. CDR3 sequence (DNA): TGTGCCAGTAGTATCCGGGACAGACCCTACGAGCAGTACTTC. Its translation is CASSIRDRPYEQYF.

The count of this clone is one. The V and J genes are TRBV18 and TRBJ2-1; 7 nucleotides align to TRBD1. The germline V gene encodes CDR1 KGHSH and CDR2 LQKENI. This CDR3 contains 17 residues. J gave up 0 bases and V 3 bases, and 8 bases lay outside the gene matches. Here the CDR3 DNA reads TGTGCCAGCTCACCGACCGGGACAGTAAGCTCCTACAATGAGCAGTTCTTC. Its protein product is CASSPTGTVSSYNEQFF.

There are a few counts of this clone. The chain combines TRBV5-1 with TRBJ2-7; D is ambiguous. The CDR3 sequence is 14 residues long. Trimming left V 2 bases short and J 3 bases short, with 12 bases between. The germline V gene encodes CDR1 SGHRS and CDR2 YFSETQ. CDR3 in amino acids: CASSLSALNYEQYF. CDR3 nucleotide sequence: TGCGCCAGCAGCTTATCGGCACTGAACTACGAGCAGTACTTC.

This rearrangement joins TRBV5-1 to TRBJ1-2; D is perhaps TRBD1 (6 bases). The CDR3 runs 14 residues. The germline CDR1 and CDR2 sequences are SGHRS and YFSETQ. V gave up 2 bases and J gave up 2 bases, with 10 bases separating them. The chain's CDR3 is CASSLTGINYGYTF. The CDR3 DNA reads TGCGCCAGCAGCTTAACAGGGATAAACTATGGCTACACCTTC.

The CDR3 DNA is TGTGCCAGCAGCTACCGGGACAGGGGTCCCTACGAGCAGTACTTC. Amino acids: CASSYRDRGPYEQYF. The chain joins TRBV5-6 to TRBJ2-7; 10 positions agree with TRBD1. Germline V gene lookup returns CDR1 SGHDT and CDR2 YYEEEE. Germline trimming cut 3 bases from V and 2 bases from J; bases unmatched to any gene: 5. The CDR3 length is 15 residues.

The CDR3 bases are TGCGCCAGCAGCCGACAGGGGGATCCCAATCAGCCCCAGCATTTT. This gives the protein CASSRQGDPNQPQHF. The rearrangement joins TRBV4-1 to TRBJ1-5, with 9 bases that match TRBD1. This CDR3 region has 15 residues. CDR1 and CDR2 from the germline V gene are MGHRA and YSYEKL. J gave up 3 bases and V 4 bases, and 4 bases lay outside the gene matches.